This T cell receptor (beta chain) was sequenced during a study of shared clonotypes between healthy human individuals. Only in-frame clones appear in the TCRdb table, and some are missing; sequencing was by immunoSEQ multiplex PCR. The repertoire holds around 2,000,000 clones, with roughly 94% as singletons. V lost 7 bases and J 5 bases, leaving 20 bases between the germline ends. Germline V lookup: CDR1 SGHTA, CDR2 FQGNSA. This CDR3 region has 15 residues. This sequence was found in a man younger than 35 in good health. The sequenced sample consisted of naive CD4+ T cells sorted from blood. Subset in this sample: CD45RA+ positively selected. This sequence joins TRBV7-2 and TRBJ2-5; D not certain. CDR3 amino acids: CASTQLGIPRETQYF. CDR3 nucleotide sequence: TGTGCCAGCACCCAACTGGGGATACCCAGGGAGACCCAGTACTTC.